This T cell receptor beta chain derives from a study of blood T cell repertoires in COVID-19. The wider study: Acute and convalescent COVID-19 samples came from the United States, Italy and Spain. T cells, B-cell-depleted T cells, or PBMCs supplied cDNA or gDNA.

V trimming: 6 bases; J trimming: 8 bases; junction bases outside the gene matches: 5. This CDR3 comprises 12 residues. Per the germline V gene, CDR1 is SQVTM and CDR2 is ANQGSEA. The repertoire was sequenced with immunoSEQ multiplex PCR; TCRdb's copy has only in-frame clones and lacks some. The profile shows approximately 60,000 clones, around 87% of them singletons. The receptor's source is a man aged 60 to 75 with active or convalescent COVID-19. The chain combines TRBV29-1 with TRBJ1-4, with 8 positions matching TRBD1. Sequencing was carried out using peripheral blood. CDR3 DNA sequence: TGCAGCGTAAGACAGGGGAGGGAAAAACTGTTTTTT. Translation: CSVRQGREKLFF.